This T cell receptor beta chain was sequenced for a study of T cell responses to AZD1222 COVID-19 vaccine. Study-wide results and caveats: None of the repertoires were sampled until the peak T cell response had passed.

Details on this clone: The target antigen is unknown.

Profiling relied on immunoSEQ multiplex PCR, and the TCRdb table lists in-frame clones only, not all of them. The data show roughly 100,000 clones, with 85% to 90% seen just once and 5% held by the top ten. Germline CDR1 is MDHEN and CDR2 is SYDVKM. Trimming pared 4 bases from V and 7 bases from J, leaving 17 bases between. The CDR3 loop spans 15 amino acids. This sequence joins TRBV28 and TRBJ2-4, with D tentatively TRBD2 (6 bases). Sequences were derived from peripheral blood, sampled on day 0 of AZD1222 vaccination. The origin of this receptor is an adult in good health. The CDR3 coding sequence is TGTGCCAGCAGTTGGGGGGATGCCTTATTGAACATTCAGTACTTC. Its translation is CASSWGDALLNIQYF.